This TCR beta chain was identified in a study of cytomegalovirus exposure and HLA in healthy donors. Assay: immunoSEQ multiplex PCR; the TCRdb copy retains only in-frame clones and omits some. The sample has 100,000 to 150,000 clones, about 82% seen once. Germline CDR1 SGHVS, CDR2 FNYEAQ. V shed 1 base, J shed 12 bases, and the junction held 11 bases outside the gene matches. The CDR3 loop spans 16 amino acids. The sequence was obtained from a man aged 18-30 years in good health and CMV-seronegative. Sample: PBMCs. The chain uses TRBV7-6 and TRBJ2-2, with 10 nucleotides matching TRBD2. The CDR3 region is CASSLVVEREGGKLFF. In nucleotides, the CDR3 is TGTGCCAGCAGCTTAGTAGTCGAGCGGGAGGGAGGGAAGCTGTTTTTT.